Listed below are T cell receptor beta chains from one sample, sequenced in a study of cytomegalovirus exposure and HLA in healthy donors. Sequencing was performed with immunoSEQ multiplex PCR; in TCRdb, only in-frame clones are kept and a portion is missing. Of fewer than 110,000 clones in the sample, about 74% were seen once. The specimen was PBMCs. These receptors all stem from a woman aged 40-49 years in good health and CMV-seropositive. Both conserved end residues are part of each CDR3. The D gene is left open where the match is weak. Some rows have no size entry. The others give once, few or many, or a class for an expanded clone.

clone_size | j_call | v_call | d_call | cdr3_aa | cdr3_nt
- | TRBJ2-5 | TRBV4-1 | TRBD1 | CASSQEQGYTQYF | TGCGCCAGCAGCCAAGAACAGGGGTATACTCAGTACTTC
- | TRBJ1-2 | TRBV19 | - | CASSNRDTGYTF | TGTGCCAGTAGTAACAGGGACACTGGCTACACCTTC
- | TRBJ2-7 | TRBV10-3 | TRBD1 | CAIRGQGASYEQYF | TGTGCCATCAGAGGACAGGGGGCTTCCTACGAGCAGTACTTC
- | TRBJ2-5 | TRBV25-1 | TRBD1 | CASRPLGQGAETQYF | TGTGCCAGCAGACCTTTAGGGCAGGGGGCAGAGACCCAGTACTTC
- | TRBJ1-5 | TRBV18 | TRBD1 | CASSVQGNQPQHF | TGTGCCAGCTCGGTACAGGGGAATCAGCCCCAGCATTTT
- | TRBJ1-2 | TRBV7-8 | - | CASSLGEEGFYGYTF | TGTGCCAGCAGCTTAGGGGAGGAGGGGTTCTATGGCTACACCTTC
- | TRBJ1-2 | TRBV5-6 | - | CASSLQVLGYTF | TGTGCCAGCAGCTTGCAGGTTTTGGGCTACACCTTC
- | TRBJ2-5 | TRBV6-1 | - | CASSAPTGVGETQYF | TGTGCCAGCAGTGCCCCAACGGGGGTGGGAGAGACCCAGTACTTC
- | TRBJ2-5 | TRBV5-1 | TRBD1 | CASSSQGIGETQYF | TGCGCCAGCAGCTCACAGGGGATCGGGGAGACCCAGTACTTC
few | TRBJ1-5 | TRBV19 | TRBD1 | CASRGSGQRGLGNQPQHF | TGTGCCAGTAGGGGTTCGGGACAGAGAGGTCTCGGCAATCAGCCCCAGCATTTT
- | TRBJ2-1 | TRBV19 | - | CASSRIVLASYNEQFF | TGTGCCAGTAGTAGAATAGTTCTAGCGTCCTACAATGAGCAGTTCTTC
few | TRBJ1-3 | TRBV11-2 | - | CASSLDLWASGNTIYF | TGTGCCAGCAGCTTAGATCTATGGGCCTCTGGAAACACCATATATTTT
- | TRBJ2-5 | TRBV5-6 | TRBD1 | CASSLRGQGETQYF | TGTGCCAGCAGCTTGCGAGGACAGGGAGAGACCCAGTACTTC
- | TRBJ2-2 | TRBV29-1 | - | CSVSRGTGELFF | TGCAGCGTTAGTCGAGGGACCGGGGAGCTGTTTTTT
once | TRBJ1-6 | TRBV6-4 | TRBD1 | CASSDSYRGNSPLHF | TGTGCCAGCAGTGACTCGTACAGGGGTAATTCACCCCTCCACTTT
once | TRBJ1-2 | TRBV30 | - | CAWEEVYGYTF | TGTGCCTGGGAGGAGGTCTATGGCTACACCTTC
- | TRBJ2-3 | TRBV10-3 | - | CAISDEGGSTDTQYF | TGTGCCATCAGTGACGAGGGCGGGAGCACAGATACGCAGTATTTT
- | TRBJ1-2 | TRBV7-9 | - | CASSLSVDQSYGYTF | TGTGCCAGCAGCTTATCCGTCGATCAGTCCTATGGCTACACCTTC
- | TRBJ1-2 | TRBV28 | TRBD1 | CASRVGGQGAGYTF | TGTGCCAGCAGAGTGGGGGGACAGGGAGCTGGCTACACCTTC
- | TRBJ1-2 | TRBV4-1 | - | CASSQVFANYGYTF | TGCGCCAGCAGCCAAGTTTTCGCTAACTATGGCTACACCTTC
few | TRBJ2-5 | TRBV2 | TRBD2 | CASSRDGRQETQYF | TGTGCCAGCAGTCGAGACGGGAGGCAAGAGACCCAGTACTTC
- | TRBJ1-4 | TRBV6-1 | - | CASSEQENEKLFF | TGTGCCAGCAGTGAACAGGAAAATGAAAAACTGTTTTTT
- | TRBJ1-2 | TRBV6-6 | - | CASSTGGANGYTF | TGTGCCAGCAGCACGGGGGGGGCTAATGGCTACACCTTC
- | TRBJ2-5 | TRBV5-4 | TRBD1 | CASSTLGQGETQYF | TGTGCCAGCAGCACCCTGGGACAGGGGGAGACCCAGTACTTC
- | TRBJ1-1 | TRBV25-1 | TRBD1 | CASGQGPNTEAFF | TGTGCCAGCGGACAGGGCCCGAACACTGAAGCTTTCTTT
few | TRBJ1-1 | TRBV27 | - | CASSTTRYTEAFF | TGTGCCAGCAGCACGACACGCTACACTGAAGCTTTCTTT
few | TRBJ1-1 | TRBV9 | TRBD1 | CASSARTGGSAEAFF | TGTGCCAGCAGCGCGAGGACAGGGGGAAGCGCTGAAGCTTTCTTT
- | TRBJ1-1 | TRBV2 | - | CASSVTGTAFF | TGTGCCAGCAGTGTGACAGGAACAGCTTTCTTT
few | TRBJ1-2 | TRBV9 | TRBD1 | CASSPVGGTAGGGYTF | TGTGCCAGCAGCCCAGTTGGGGGGACCGCAGGGGGTGGCTACACCTTC
- | TRBJ2-7 | TRBV4-2 | - | CASSQFISYEQYF | TGTGCCAGCAGCCAATTCATTTCCTACGAGCAGTACTTC
- | TRBJ1-6 | TRBV2 | - | CASSGLTGSNSPLHF | TGTGCCAGCAGTGGTCTTACAGGTTCTAATTCACCCCTCCACTTT
- | TRBJ2-4 | TRBV29-1 | - | CSVEEFKGLAKNIQYF | TGCAGCGTTGAAGAGTTTAAGGGACTAGCCAAAAACATTCAGTACTTC
- | TRBJ1-3 | TRBV6-4 | TRBD1 | CARDQGAAGNTIYF | TGTGCCAGAGATCAGGGGGCGGCTGGAAACACCATATATTTT
- | TRBJ2-7 | TRBV6-5 | - | CASRPGQGTPYEQYF | TGTGCCAGCAGGCCGGGGCAGGGGACCCCCTACGAGCAGTACTTC
- | TRBJ1-5 | TRBV30 | - | CAWSLGISQPQHF | TGTGCCTGGAGTCTGGGCATCAGTCAGCCCCAGCATTTT
- | TRBJ1-5 | TRBV27 | TRBD1 | CASSLNRGDQPQHF | TGTGCCAGCAGTTTAAACAGGGGTGATCAGCCCCAGCATTTT
once | TRBJ1-5 | TRBV6-1 | - | CASSAPPGGSNQPQHF | TGTGCCAGCAGTGCCCCGCCCGGGGGTAGCAATCAGCCCCAGCATTTT
once | TRBJ1-2 | TRBV2 | - | CASTDYAEIYGYTF | TGTGCCAGCACCGACTATGCAGAGATCTATGGCTACACCTTC
- | TRBJ2-1 | TRBV25-1 | TRBD2 | CASSELVGGSSYNEQFF | TGTGCCAGCAGTGAATTGGTGGGGGGGAGCTCCTACAATGAGCAGTTCTTC
- | TRBJ2-2 | TRBV6-1 | TRBD2 | CASSKGLVSHIGGELFF | TGTGCCAGCAGTAAAGGACTAGTGTCGCATATCGGCGGGGAGCTGTTTTTT
- | TRBJ1-2 | TRBV30 | - | CAWREGGGGYTF | TGTGCCTGGAGAGAAGGCGGGGGGGGCTACACCTTC
- | TRBJ2-5 | TRBV5-1 | TRBD2 | CASSLGLAVQETQYF | TGCGCCAGCAGCTTAGGACTAGCGGTACAAGAGACCCAGTACTTC